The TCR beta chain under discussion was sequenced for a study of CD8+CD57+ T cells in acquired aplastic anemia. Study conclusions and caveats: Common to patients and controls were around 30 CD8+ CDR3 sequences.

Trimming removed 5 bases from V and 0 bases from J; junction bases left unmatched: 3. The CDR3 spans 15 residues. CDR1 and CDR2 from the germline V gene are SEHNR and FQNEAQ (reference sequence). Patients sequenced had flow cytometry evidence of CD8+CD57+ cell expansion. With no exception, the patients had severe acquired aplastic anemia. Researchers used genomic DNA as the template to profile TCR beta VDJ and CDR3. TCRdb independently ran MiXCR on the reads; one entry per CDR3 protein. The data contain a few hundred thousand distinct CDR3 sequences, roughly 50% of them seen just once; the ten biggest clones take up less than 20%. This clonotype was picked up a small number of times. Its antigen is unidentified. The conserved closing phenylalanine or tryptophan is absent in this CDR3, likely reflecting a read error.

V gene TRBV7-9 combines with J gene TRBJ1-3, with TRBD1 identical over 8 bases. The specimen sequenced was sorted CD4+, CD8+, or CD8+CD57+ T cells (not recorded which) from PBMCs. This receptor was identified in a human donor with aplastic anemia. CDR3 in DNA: TGTGCCAGCAGCCCCGACAGGGGCTCTGGAAACACCATATATTCT. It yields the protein CASSPDRGSGNTIYS.